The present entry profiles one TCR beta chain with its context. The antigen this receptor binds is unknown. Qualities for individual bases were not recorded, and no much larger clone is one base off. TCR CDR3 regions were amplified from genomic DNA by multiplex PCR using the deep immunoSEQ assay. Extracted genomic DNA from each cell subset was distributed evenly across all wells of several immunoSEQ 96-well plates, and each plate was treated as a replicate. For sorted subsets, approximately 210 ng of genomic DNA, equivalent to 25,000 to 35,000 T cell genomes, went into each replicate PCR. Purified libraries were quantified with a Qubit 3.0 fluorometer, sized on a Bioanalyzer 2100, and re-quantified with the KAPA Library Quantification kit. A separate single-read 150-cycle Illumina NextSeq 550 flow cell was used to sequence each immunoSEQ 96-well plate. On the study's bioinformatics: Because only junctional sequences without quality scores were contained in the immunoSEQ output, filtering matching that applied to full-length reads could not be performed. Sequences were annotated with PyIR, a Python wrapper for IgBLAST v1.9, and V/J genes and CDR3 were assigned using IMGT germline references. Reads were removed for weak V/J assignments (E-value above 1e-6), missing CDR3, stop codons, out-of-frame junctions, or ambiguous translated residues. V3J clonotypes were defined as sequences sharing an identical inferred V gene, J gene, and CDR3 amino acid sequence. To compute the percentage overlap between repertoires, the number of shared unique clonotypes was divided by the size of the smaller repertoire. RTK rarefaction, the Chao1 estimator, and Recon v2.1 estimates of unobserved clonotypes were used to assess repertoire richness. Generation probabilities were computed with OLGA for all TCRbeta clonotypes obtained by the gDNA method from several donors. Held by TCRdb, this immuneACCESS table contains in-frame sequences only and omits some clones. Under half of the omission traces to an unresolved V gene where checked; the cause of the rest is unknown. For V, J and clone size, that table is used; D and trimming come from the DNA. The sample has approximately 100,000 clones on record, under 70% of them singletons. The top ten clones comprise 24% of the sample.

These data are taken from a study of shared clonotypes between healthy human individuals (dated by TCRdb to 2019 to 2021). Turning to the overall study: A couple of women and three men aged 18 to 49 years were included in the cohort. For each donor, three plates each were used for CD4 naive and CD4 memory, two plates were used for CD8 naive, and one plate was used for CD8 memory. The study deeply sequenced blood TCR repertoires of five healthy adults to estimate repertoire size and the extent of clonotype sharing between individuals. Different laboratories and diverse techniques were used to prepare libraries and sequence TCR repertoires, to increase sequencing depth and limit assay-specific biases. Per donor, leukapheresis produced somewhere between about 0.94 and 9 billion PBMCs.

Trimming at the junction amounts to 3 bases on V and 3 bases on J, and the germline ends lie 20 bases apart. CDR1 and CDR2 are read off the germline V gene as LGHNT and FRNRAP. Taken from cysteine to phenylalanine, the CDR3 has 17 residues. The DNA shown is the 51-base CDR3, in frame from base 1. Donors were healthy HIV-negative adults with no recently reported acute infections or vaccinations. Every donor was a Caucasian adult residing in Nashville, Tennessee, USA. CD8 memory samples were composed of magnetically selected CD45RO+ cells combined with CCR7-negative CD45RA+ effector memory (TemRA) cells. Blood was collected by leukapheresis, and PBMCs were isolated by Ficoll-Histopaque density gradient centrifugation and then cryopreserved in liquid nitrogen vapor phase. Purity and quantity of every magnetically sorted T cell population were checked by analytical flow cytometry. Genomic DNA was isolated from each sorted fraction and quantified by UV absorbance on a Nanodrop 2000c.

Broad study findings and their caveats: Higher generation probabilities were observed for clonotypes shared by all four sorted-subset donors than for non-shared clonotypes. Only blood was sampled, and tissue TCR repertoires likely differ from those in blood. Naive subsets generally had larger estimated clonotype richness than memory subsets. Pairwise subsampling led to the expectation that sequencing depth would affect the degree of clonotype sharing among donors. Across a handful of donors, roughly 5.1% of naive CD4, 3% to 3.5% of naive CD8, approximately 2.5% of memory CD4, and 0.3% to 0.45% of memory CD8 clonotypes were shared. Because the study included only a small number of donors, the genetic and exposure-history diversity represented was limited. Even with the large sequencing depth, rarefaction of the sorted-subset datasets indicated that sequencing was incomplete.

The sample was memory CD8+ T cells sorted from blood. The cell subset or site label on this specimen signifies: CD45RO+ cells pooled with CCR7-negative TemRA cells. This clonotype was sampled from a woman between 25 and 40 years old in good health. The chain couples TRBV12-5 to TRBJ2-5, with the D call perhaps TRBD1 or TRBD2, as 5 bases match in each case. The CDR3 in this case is CASGFPAGTEPKETQYF. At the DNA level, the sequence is TGTGCTAGTGGTTTTCCAGCCGGGACCGAGCCTAAAGAGACCCAGTACTTC.